This record looks at one T cell receptor beta chain sequence and its context. The antigen remains undetermined. TCRdb analysed the RT-PCR reads with MiXCR anew, one entry per CDR3 protein. The sample includes more than 450,000 distinct CDR3 sequences, about 11% of them seen just once. This sample is drawn from a study of response to subunit inactivated influenza vaccine. V was shortened by 1 base and J by 1 base, with 11 bases between the two germline ends. Germline CDR1 reads DFQATT; CDR2 reads SNEGSKA (reference sequence). The CDR3 sequence is 15 residues long. The study's findings and limits: Authors suggested each seasonal flu vaccination may recruit only limited numbers of new T cells.

The sequencing here drew on PBMCs from blood, taken on the day of vaccination. This sequence was found in a man aged 50 to 59 who received an inactivated influenza vaccine. This sequence joins TRBV20-1 and TRBJ1-5; the D gene is possibly TRBD1 (6 bases). CDR3 region: CSARAGASSNQPQHF. CDR3 nucleotide sequence: TGCAGTGCTAGAGCAGGGGCGTCGAGCAATCAGCCCCAGCATTTT.